Presented here are 23 T cell receptor beta chains from one specimen sequenced in a study of blood T cell repertoires in COVID-19. Method: immunoSEQ multiplex PCR; TCRdb's copy keeps in-frame clones and lacks some. The data contain tens of thousands of clones, 74% of them seen just once; the ten biggest clones take up roughly a tenth. The sample taken for sequencing was peripheral blood. These receptors all stem from an older man with COVID-19, enrolled during active disease.

This chain links TRBV6-5 with TRBJ1-1; 9 bases match TRBD1. This CDR3 spans 13 amino acids. V dropped 6 bases and J dropped 6; count of bases not matched to a gene: 5. Per the germline V gene, CDR1 is MNHEY and CDR2 is SVGAGI. The CDR3 spells CASSQGQGAEAFF. The CDR3 DNA follows: TGTGCCAGCAGCCAGGGACAGGGAGCTGAAGCTTTCTTT.

The chain recombines TRBV11-2 with TRBJ2-7; possible D gene TRBD2, 6 bases. Trimming removed 5 bases at V and 2 bases at J, with 16 bases between. The germline V gene has CDR1 SGHAT and CDR2 FQNNGV. The CDR3 contains 15 residues. CDR3 coding DNA: TGTGCCAGCAGCCCTACCCCGGGCGGGGCCTACGAGCAGTACTTC. This codes for CASSPTPGGAYEQYF.

The table lists this clone with a count of one. This rearrangement joins TRBV5-1 to TRBJ2-7; TRBD1 might be the D (5 bases). This CDR3 is 14 amino acids long. The germline V gene encodes CDR1 SGHRS and CDR2 YFSETQ. V lost 5 bases and J lost 3, with 15 bases in between. For the CDR3, the DNA is TGCGCCAGCAGAAAAGGAGAAGGACACTACGAGCAGTACTTC. It is translated as CASRKGEGHYEQYF.

J is TRBJ1-1 and V is TRBV29-1, with D unresolved. The CDR3 spans 14 residues. V lost 3 bases to trimming and J lost 0 bases, with 11 bases between them. Germline V gene sequence: CDR1 SQVTM, CDR2 ANQGSEA. In DNA, the CDR3 is TGCAGCGTTGATTCGAACAGATTGAACACTGAAGCTTTCTTT. It codes for CSVDSNRLNTEAFF. The full variable domain, with the rest looked up from reference TRBV29-1 and TRBJ1-1, is SAVISQKPSRDICQRGTSLTIQCQVDSQVTMMFWYRQQPGQSLTLIATANQGSEATYESGFVIDKFPISRPNLTFSTLTVSNMSPEDSSIYLCSVDSNRLNTEAFFGQGTRLTVV.

The chain carries TRBV11-2 and TRBJ1-2; D not resolved. This CDR3 spans 12 amino acids. V dropped 10 bases and J dropped 4 bases, with 13 bases sitting between them. The germline V gene encodes CDR1 SGHAT and CDR2 FQNNGV. The CDR3 region is CAIRSIFYGYTF. Written as DNA, the CDR3 is TGTGCCATCAGGAGCATATTCTATGGCTACACCTTC. Combining the CDR3 with reference TRBV11-2 and TRBJ1-2 gives the whole variable domain EAGVAQSPRYKIIEKRQSVAFWCNPISGHATLYWYQQILGQGPKLLIQFQNNGVVDDSQLPKDRFSAERLKGVDSTLKIQPAKLEDSAVYLCAIRSIFYGYTFGSGTRLTVV.

The chain links TRBV28 to TRBJ2-7; D possibly corresponds to TRBD1 (6 bases). CDR3 length: 12 amino acids. Germline V gene data show CDR1 as MDHEN and CDR2 as SYDVKM. The germline V and J ends were trimmed by 4 bases and 6 bases, with 10 bases remaining between them. The DNA of the CDR3 is TGTGCCAGCAGTTCACAGGGTTCCGAGCAGTACTTC. Amino acid sequence: CASSSQGSEQYF.

This chain links TRBV9 with TRBJ2-1, with a tentative D call TRBD2 (5 bases). CDR3 length: 15 residues. V was trimmed by 3 bases and J by 8 bases, leaving 18 bases between them. Per the germline V gene, CDR1 is SGDLS and CDR2 is YYNGEE. The CDR3 loop reads CASSALGLAKDEQFF. The CDR3 nucleotides read TGTGCCAGCAGCGCGCTAGGGCTAGCAAAGGATGAGCAGTTCTTC.

V gene TRBV5-1 combines with J gene TRBJ2-3, with no clear D. The germline V and J ends were trimmed by 0 bases and 6 bases, with 17 bases remaining between them. Looked up from germline, CDR1 is SGHRS and CDR2 is YFSETQ. The CDR3 runs 16 residues. This CDR3 reads CASSLGAISGLDTQYF. In nucleotides, the CDR3 is TGCGCCAGCAGCTTGGGGGCCATCTCTGGGTTGGATACGCAGTATTTT.

In its sample, this clone was seen once. V gene TRBV5-4 combines with J gene TRBJ2-1; a possible D gene is TRBD2 (6 bases). The CDR3 runs 14 residues. The V gene's germline CDR1 is SGHNT and CDR2 YYREEE (reference sequence). The V end was cut by 0 bases, the J end by 5 bases, with 9 bases between. The CDR3 DNA follows: TGTGCCAGCAGCTTGGCGGGAGCCAACAATGAGCAGTTCTTC. This translates into CASSLAGANNEQFF.

This chain uses TRBV19 with TRBJ1-2; D possibly corresponds to TRBD1 (6 bases). The CDR3 contains 14 residues. Trimming left V 6 bases short and J 8 bases short, with 19 bases between. Germline V gives CDR1 LNHDA, CDR2 SQIVND (reference sequence). CDR3 loop: CASSPILQGDGYTF. In nucleotides, the CDR3 is TGTGCCAGTAGCCCCATTCTACAGGGAGACGGCTACACCTTC.

The chain combines TRBV28 with TRBJ1-5; TRBD1 matches at 9 bases. V was clipped by 3 bases and J by 2 bases; unmatched bases: 8. The CDR3 is made up of 17 amino acids. Germline loops: CDR1 MDHEN, CDR2 SYDVKM. This CDR3 reads CASSFIPRTGGNQPQHF. The CDR3 nucleotides are TGTGCCAGCAGTTTTATACCCCGGACAGGGGGCAATCAGCCCCAGCATTTT. The full variable domain, its missing parts supplied by reference TRBV28 and TRBJ1-5, is DVKVTQSSRYLVKRTGEKVFLECVQDMDHENMFWYRQDPGLGLRLIYFSYDVKMKEKGDIPEGYSVSREKKERFSLILESASTNQTSMYLCASSFIPRTGGNQPQHFGDGTRLSIL.

There are a few counts of this clone. V and J are TRBV5-3 and TRBJ2-7; D is unclear. TRBV5-3 is assigned to the ORF class and has an uncertain function. CDR3 length: 12 amino acids. V was cut by 1 base and J by 3 bases, with 5 bases left in between. CDR3 protein: CARSLLGYEQYF. The CDR3 region has the DNA TGTGCCAGAAGCTTGCTCGGCTACGAGCAGTACTTC.

This clone has a single count. V gene TRBV10-1 combines with J gene TRBJ1-5; D remains ambiguous. Germline V gene data show CDR1 as WNHNN and CDR2 as SYGVQD (reference sequence). There are 11 residues in the CDR3. Trimming took 11 bases from V and 4 from J, leaving 9 bases between them. The DNA of the CDR3 is TGCGCCTGCACGAGGAATCAGCCCCAGCATTTT. Encoded protein: CACTRNQPQHF.

The sample holds many counts of this clone. V and J are TRBV6-5 and TRBJ2-2; D is undetermined. CDR1 and CDR2 from the germline V gene are MNHEY and SVGAGI. V shed 7 bases and J shed 5 bases, with 14 bases lying between them. This CDR3 comprises 14 residues. The CDR3 DNA reads as TGTGCCAGCATTCGAGTCGTCGGGACCGGGGAGCTGTTTTTT. Amino acid sequence: CASIRVVGTGELFF.

V usage is TRBV7-3 and J usage is TRBJ2-1; TRBD2 matches 8 bases. Germline CDR1 SGHTA, CDR2 FQGTGA. This CDR3 is built from 15 residues. The V and J ends lost 1 base and 4 bases, in that order; junction bases with no gene match: 3. CDR3 in DNA: TGTGCCAGCAGCTTAATGAGCGGGGGTTACAATGAGCAGTTCTTC. It codes for CASSLMSGGYNEQFF.

The CDR3 region is CSASRDRGTGGYTF. CDR3 DNA: TGCAGTGCTAGTAGGGACAGGGGTACGGGGGGCTACACCTTC. The chain employs TRBV20-1 and TRBJ1-2; TRBD1 matches at 10 bases. The germline V gene encodes CDR1 DFQATT and CDR2 SNEGSKA (reference sequence). Trimming cost V 3 bases and J 8 bases; bases outside gene matches: 9. This CDR3 has 14 amino acids.

The sample holds a few counts of this clone. The chain has TRBV5-1 and TRBJ2-7; no clear D gene. Germline V gene data show CDR1 as SGHRS and CDR2 as YFSETQ. With 4 bases removed from V and 5 bases from J, the gap between germline ends came to 16 bases. The CDR3 covers 14 residues. The CDR3 nucleotides are TGCGCCAGCAGCCAGTTATCCTTTGAGGACGAGCAGTACTTC. Amino acid sequence: CASSQLSFEDEQYF.

The chain joins TRBV18 to TRBJ1-5; perhaps TRBD1 as D (5 bases). The V gene lost 0 bases and the J gene lost 11 bases, with 20 bases spanning the gap. The CDR3 is made up of 16 amino acids. The V gene's germline CDR1 is KGHSH and CDR2 LQKENI. The CDR3 is CASSPPETRGRGTQHF. CDR3 in DNA: TGTGCCAGCTCACCACCGGAGACGCGTGGGCGGGGGACCCAGCATTTT.

Here the CDR3 reads CASSERREGTDTQYF. For the CDR3, the DNA is TGTGCCAGCAGTGAACGCAGGGAGGGCACAGATACGCAGTATTTT. The chain has TRBV2 and TRBJ2-3; D possibly corresponds to TRBD2 (6 bases). Trimming left V 2 bases short and J 1 base short, with 10 bases between. The CDR3 contains 15 residues. Germline lookup yields CDR1 SNHLY and CDR2 FYNNEI.

This chain joins TRBV5-1 and TRBJ1-5; D perhaps matches TRBD1 (6 bases). The CDR3 extends over 14 amino acids. Trimming cost V 4 bases and J 3 bases, with 11 bases left between them. Germline CDR1 reads SGHRS; CDR2 reads YFSETQ. Here the CDR3 reads CASSPGQINQPQHF. CDR3 in DNA: TGCGCCAGCAGCCCCGGACAGATCAATCAGCCCCAGCATTTT.

This clone is a singleton in its sample. This chain connects TRBV18 to TRBJ2-7, with unresolved D. This CDR3 is 12 amino acids long. With 2 bases removed from V and 4 bases from J, the gap between germline ends came to 6 bases. Germline loops: CDR1 KGHSH, CDR2 LQKENI. CDR3 bases: TGTGCCAGCTCACCAGTAGTGTACGAGCAGTACTTC. Its translation is CASSPVVYEQYF.

The chain links TRBV28 to TRBJ2-1, with D unclear. Trimming cost V 5 bases and J 4 bases, with 15 bases left between them. The CDR3 consists of 15 residues. The germline V gene has CDR1 MDHEN and CDR2 SYDVKM. CDR3 nucleotides: TGTGCCAGCAGTCGGTCCCGGTACTTATACAATGAGCAGTTCTTC. Translating gives CASSRSRYLYNEQFF. The whole variable domain, remainder taken from reference TRBV28 and TRBJ2-1, is DVKVTQSSRYLVKRTGEKVFLECVQDMDHENMFWYRQDPGLGLRLIYFSYDVKMKEKGDIPEGYSVSREKKERFSLILESASTNQTSMYLCASSRSRYLYNEQFFGPGTRLTVL.

This clone was found a few times. The chain employs TRBV24-1 and TRBJ1-2, with D possibly TRBD1 on 5 matching bases. The V end was cut by 4 bases, the J end by 4 bases, with 6 bases between. In germline, CDR1 is KGHDR, CDR2 SFDVKD. This CDR3 spans 12 amino acids. CDR3: CATSETGYGYTF. In DNA, the CDR3 is TGTGCCACCAGTGAAACAGGCTATGGCTACACCTTC.